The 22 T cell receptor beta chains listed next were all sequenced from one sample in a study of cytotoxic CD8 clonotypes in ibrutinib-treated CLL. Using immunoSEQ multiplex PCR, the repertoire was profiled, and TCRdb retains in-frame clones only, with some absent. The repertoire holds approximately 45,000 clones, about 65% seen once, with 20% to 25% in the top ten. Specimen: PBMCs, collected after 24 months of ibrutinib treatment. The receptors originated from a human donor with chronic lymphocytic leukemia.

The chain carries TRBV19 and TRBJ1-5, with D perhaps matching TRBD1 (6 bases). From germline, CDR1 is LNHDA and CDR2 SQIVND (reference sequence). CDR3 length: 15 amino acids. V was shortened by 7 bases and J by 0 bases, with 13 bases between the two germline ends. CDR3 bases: TGTGCCAGTAAAAAACAGGGCGGTAGCAATCAGCCCCAGCATTTT. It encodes CASKKQGGSNQPQHF.

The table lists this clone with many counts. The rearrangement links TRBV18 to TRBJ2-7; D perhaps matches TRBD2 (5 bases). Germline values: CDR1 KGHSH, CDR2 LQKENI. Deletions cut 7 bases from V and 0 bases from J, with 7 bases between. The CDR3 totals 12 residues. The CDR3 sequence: CASWRISYEQYF. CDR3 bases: TGTGCCAGCTGGAGGATCTCCTACGAGCAGTACTTC.

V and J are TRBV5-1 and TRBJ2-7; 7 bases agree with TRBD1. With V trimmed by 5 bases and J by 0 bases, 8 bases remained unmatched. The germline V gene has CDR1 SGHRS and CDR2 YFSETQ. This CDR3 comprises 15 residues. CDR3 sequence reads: CASRRDGQDSYEQYF. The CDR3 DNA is TGCGCCAGCAGGAGGGACGGACAGGACTCCTACGAGCAGTACTTC.

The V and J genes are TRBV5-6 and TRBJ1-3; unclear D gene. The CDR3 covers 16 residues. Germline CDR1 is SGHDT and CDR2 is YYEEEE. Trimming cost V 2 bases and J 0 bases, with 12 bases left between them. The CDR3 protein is CASSLPVGPSGNTIYF. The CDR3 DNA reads TGTGCCAGCAGCTTACCAGTCGGACCCTCTGGAAACACCATATATTTT.

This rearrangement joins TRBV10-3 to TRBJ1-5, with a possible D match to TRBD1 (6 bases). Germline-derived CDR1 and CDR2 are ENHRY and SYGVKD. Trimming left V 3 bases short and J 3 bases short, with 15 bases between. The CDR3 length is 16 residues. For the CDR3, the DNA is TGTGCCATCAGTGAAGGGGGGTCCATGCTCAATCAGCCCCAGCATTTT. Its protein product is CAISEGGSMLNQPQHF.

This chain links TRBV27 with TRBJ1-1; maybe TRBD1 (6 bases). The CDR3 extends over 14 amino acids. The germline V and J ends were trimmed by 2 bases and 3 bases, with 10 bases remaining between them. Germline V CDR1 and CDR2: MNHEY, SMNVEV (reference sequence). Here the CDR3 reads CASSLETGHTEAFF. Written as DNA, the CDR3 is TGTGCCAGCAGTTTAGAGACAGGTCACACTGAAGCTTTCTTT.

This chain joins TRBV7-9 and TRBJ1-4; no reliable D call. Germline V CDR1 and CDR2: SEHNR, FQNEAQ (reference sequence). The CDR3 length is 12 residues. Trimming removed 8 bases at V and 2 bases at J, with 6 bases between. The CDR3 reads CASGGTNEKLFF. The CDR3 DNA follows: TGTGCCAGCGGCGGGACTAATGAAAAACTGTTTTTT.

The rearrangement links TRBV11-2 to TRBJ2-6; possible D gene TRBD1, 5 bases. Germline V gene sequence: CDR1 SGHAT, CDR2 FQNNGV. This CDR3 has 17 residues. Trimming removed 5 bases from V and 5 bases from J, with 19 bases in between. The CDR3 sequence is CASSAVGQQSRANVLTF. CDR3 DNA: TGTGCCAGCAGCGCGGTGGGGCAACAAAGTCGGGCCAACGTCCTGACTTTC.

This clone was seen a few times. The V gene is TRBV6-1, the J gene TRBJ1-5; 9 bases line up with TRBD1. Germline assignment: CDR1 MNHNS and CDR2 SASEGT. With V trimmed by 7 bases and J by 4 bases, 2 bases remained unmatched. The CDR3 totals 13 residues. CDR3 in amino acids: CASKGQGNQPQHF. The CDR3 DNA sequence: TGTGCCAGCAAGGGACAGGGTAATCAGCCCCAGCATTTT.

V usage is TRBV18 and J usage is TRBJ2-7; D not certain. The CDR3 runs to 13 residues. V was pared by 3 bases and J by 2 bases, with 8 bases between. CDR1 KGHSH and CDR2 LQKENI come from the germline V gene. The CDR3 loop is CASSPSSTYEQYF. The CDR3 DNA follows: TGTGCCAGCTCACCGAGTTCCACCTACGAGCAGTACTTC.

The CDR3 coding sequence is TGTGCCAGCAGTTTAACGGGCGGGCTCCGCTCTGGAAACACCATATATTTT. Protein sequence: CASSLTGGLRSGNTIYF. The chain links TRBV27 to TRBJ1-3; no clear D. Germline CDR1 MNHEY, CDR2 SMNVEV (reference sequence). V lost 2 bases and J 0 bases, leaving 14 bases between the germline ends. The CDR3 sequence is 17 residues long.

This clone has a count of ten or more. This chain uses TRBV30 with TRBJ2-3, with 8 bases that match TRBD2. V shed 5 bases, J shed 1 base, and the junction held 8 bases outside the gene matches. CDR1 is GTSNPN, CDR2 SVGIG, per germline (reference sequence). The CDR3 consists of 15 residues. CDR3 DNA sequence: TGTGCCTGGGGAAGGGGACTAGTCGGCACAGATACGCAGTATTTT. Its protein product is CAWGRGLVGTDTQYF.

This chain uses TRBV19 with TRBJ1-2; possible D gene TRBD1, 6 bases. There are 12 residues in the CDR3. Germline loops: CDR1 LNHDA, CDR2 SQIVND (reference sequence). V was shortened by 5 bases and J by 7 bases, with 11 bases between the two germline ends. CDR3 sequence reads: CASSPNRAGYTF. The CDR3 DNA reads TGTGCCAGTAGTCCGAACAGGGCTGGCTACACCTTC.

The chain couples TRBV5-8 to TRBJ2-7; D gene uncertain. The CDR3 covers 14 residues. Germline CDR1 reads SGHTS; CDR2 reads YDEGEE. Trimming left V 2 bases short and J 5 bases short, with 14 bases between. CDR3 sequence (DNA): TGTGCCAGCAGCTTAGCACCCGATCTGGACGAGCAGTACTTC. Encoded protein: CASSLAPDLDEQYF.

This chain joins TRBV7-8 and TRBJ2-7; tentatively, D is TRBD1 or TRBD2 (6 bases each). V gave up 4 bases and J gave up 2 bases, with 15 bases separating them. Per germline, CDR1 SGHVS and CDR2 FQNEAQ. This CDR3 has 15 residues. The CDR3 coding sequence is TGTGCCAGCAGCTCGAGTAAGGGGGGTGCCTACGAGCAGTACTTC. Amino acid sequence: CASSSSKGGAYEQYF.

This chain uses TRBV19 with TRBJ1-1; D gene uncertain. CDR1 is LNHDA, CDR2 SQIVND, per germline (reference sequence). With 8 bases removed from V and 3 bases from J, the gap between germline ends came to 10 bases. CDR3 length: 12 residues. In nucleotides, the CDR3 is TGTGCCAGTTGGCAGCGGCACACTGAAGCTTTCTTT. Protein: CASWQRHTEAFF. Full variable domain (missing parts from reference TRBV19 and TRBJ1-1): DGGITQSPKYLFRKEGQNVTLSCEQNLNHDAMYWYRQDPGQGLRLIYYSQIVNDFQKGDIAEGYSVSREKKESFPLTVTSAQKNPTAFYLCASWQRHTEAFFGQGTRLTVV.

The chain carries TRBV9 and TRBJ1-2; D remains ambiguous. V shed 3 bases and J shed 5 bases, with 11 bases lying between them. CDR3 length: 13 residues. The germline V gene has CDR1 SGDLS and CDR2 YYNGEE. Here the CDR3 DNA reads TGTGCCAGCAGCGGACACACCAAGTATGGCTACACCTTC. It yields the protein CASSGHTKYGYTF.

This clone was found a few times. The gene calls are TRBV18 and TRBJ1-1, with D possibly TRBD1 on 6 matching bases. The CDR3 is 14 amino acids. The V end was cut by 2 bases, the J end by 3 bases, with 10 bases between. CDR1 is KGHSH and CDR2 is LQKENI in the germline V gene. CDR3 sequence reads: CASSPKGGDTEAFF. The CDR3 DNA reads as TGTGCCAGCTCACCAAAGGGGGGAGACACTGAAGCTTTCTTT.

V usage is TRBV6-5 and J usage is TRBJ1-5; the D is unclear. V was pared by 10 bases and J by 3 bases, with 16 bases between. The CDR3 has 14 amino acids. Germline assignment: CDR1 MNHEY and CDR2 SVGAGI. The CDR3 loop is CAINEDGINQPQHF. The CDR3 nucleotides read TGTGCCATAAATGAGGACGGAATCAATCAGCCCCAGCATTTT.

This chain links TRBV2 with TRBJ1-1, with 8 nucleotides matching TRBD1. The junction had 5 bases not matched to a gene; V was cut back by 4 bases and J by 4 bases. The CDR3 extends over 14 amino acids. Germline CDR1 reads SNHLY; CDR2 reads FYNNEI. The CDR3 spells CASSVPDRATEAFF. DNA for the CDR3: TGTGCCAGCAGTGTTCCGGACAGGGCCACTGAAGCTTTCTTT.

This chain's CDR3 is CSVRTGAYEQYF. The DNA of the CDR3 is TGCAGCGTTAGGACAGGGGCCTACGAGCAGTACTTC. J is TRBJ2-7 and V is TRBV29-1, with 9 bases lining up with TRBD1. The CDR3 runs to 12 residues. The V and J ends lost 5 bases and 2 bases, in that order; junction bases with no gene match: 1. The germline CDR1 and CDR2 sequences are SQVTM and ANQGSEA.

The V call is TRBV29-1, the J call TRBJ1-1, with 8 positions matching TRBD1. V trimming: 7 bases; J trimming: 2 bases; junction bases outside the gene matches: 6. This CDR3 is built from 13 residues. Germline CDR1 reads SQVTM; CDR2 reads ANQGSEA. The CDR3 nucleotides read TGCAGCGCTGGGACAGGACCTAACACTGAAGCTTTCTTT. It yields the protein CSAGTGPNTEAFF.